The 5 T cell receptor beta chains presented below share a single source sample, sequenced in a study of T cells in narcolepsy. Profiling relied on immunoSEQ multiplex PCR, and the TCRdb table lists in-frame clones only, not all of them. The data contain 27,000 or so clones, about 89% of them singletons. What was sequenced was CD45RA- memory CD4+ T cells from PBMCs. These receptors were obtained from a human donor with narcolepsy.

V is TRBV6-1 and J is TRBJ1-5, with TRBD1 identical over 7 bases. Germline assignment: CDR1 MNHNS and CDR2 SASEGT. V gave up 6 bases and J gave up 2 bases; unmatched junction bases: 1. This CDR3 spans 13 amino acids. CDR3 sequence reads: CASRTGGNQPQHF. Written as DNA, the CDR3 is TGTGCCAGCAGAACAGGGGGCAATCAGCCCCAGCATTTT.

The chain links TRBV7-2 to TRBJ2-5; no clear D gene. Germline V CDR1 and CDR2: SGHTA, FQGNSA. Trimming took off 2 bases at V and 4 bases at J, with 5 bases between the two ends. The CDR3 is 12 amino acids. CDR3: CASSLNRETQYF. The CDR3 DNA follows: TGTGCCAGCAGCTTAAATCGAGAGACCCAGTACTTC.

The chain couples TRBV5-4 to TRBJ2-2; D not resolved. Germline V gene data show CDR1 as SGHNT and CDR2 as YYREEE (reference sequence). CDR3 length: 13 amino acids. V was trimmed by 0 bases and J by 6 bases, leaving 6 bases between them. The CDR3 coding sequence is TGTGCCAGCAGCTTGGACCAGCCCGGGGAGCTGTTTTTT. Protein: CASSLDQPGELFF. Looking up the rest from reference TRBV5-4 and TRBJ2-2 gives the full variable domain: ETGVTQSPTHLIKTRGQQVTLRCSSQSGHNTVSWYQQALGQGPQFIFQYYREEENGRGNFPPRFSGLQFPNYSSELNVNALELDDSALYLCASSLDQPGELFFGEGSRLTVL.

The chain links TRBV7-7 to TRBJ2-1, with TRBD2 matching 8 bases. V lost 5 bases to trimming and J lost 6 bases; unmatched junction nucleotides: 9. From germline, CDR1 is SSHAT and CDR2 FNYEAQ (reference sequence). This CDR3 has 15 residues. The CDR3 bases are TGTGCCAGCAGCCCGGGGGGGGGCCGGGCCAATGAGCAGTTCTTC. This sequence encodes CASSPGGGRANEQFF. Based on the CDR3 plus reference TRBV7-7 and TRBJ2-1, the full variable domain is GAGVSQSPRYKVTKRGQDVTLRCDPISSHATLYWYQQALGQGPEFLTYFNYEAQPDKSGLPSDRFSAERPEGSISTLTIQRTEQRDSAMYRCASSPGGGRANEQFFGPGTRLTVL.

This sequence joins TRBV9 and TRBJ2-5; no clear D. The CDR3 sequence is 16 residues long. With 3 bases removed from V and 0 bases from J, the gap between germline ends came to 15 bases. CDR1 and CDR2 (germline): SGDLS, YYNGEE. The CDR3 nucleotides are TGTGCCAGCAGCGAGAGCCCGGGCCAGAACCAAGAGACCCAGTACTTC. Its translation: CASSESPGQNQETQYF.